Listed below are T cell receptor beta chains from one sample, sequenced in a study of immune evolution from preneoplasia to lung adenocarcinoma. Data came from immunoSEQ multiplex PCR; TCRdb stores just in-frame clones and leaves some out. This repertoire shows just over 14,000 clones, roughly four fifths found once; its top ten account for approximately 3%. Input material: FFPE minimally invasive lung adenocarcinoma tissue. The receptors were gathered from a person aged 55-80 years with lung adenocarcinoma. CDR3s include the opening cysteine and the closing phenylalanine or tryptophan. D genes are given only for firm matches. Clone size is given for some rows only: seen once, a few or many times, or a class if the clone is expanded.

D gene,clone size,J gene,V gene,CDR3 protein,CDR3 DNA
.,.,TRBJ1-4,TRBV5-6,CASSSKGAATNEKLFF,TGTGCCAGCAGCTCTAAAGGGGCTGCAACTAATGAAAAACTGTTTTTT
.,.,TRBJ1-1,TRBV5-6,CASSLGQAGAEAFF,TGTGCCAGCAGCTTGGGTCAGGCAGGCGCTGAAGCTTTCTTT
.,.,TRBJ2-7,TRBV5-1,CASSLGGGAANEQYF,TGCGCCAGCAGCTTGGGAGGCGGGGCCGCCAACGAGCAGTACTTC
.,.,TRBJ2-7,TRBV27,CASKDSTYEQYF,TGTGCCAGCAAGGACAGTACCTACGAGCAGTACTTC
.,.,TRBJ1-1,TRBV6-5,CASSSLDRNTEAFF,TGTGCCAGCAGTTCCCTGGACAGGAACACTGAAGCTTTCTTT
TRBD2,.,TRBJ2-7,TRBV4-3,CASSPGTSGSYEQYF,TGCGCCAGCAGCCCAGGGACTAGCGGGTCCTACGAGCAGTACTTC
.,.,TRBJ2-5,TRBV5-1,CASSPGRGAQETQYF,TGCGCCAGCAGCCCCGGTAGGGGGGCCCAAGAGACCCAGTACTTC
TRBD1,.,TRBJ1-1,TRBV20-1,CSAPEAGGAFF,TGCAGTGCCCCAGAGGCAGGGGGAGCTTTCTTT
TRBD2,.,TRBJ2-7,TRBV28,CASSVTGTSGLEQYF,TGTGCCAGCAGTGTTACGGGGACTAGCGGGCTCGAGCAGTACTTC
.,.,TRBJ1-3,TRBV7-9,CAADSKKGNTIYF,TGTGCAGCGGACTCTAAAAAGGGAAACACCATATATTTT
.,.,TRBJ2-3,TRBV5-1,CASSLGTRTNTQYF,TGCGCCAGCAGCTTGGGTACCCGCACAAATACGCAGTATTTT
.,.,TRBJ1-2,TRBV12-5,CASGLPTQDYGYTF,TGTGCTAGTGGTTTGCCCACCCAAGACTATGGCTACACCTTC
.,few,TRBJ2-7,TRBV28,CASGDLEQYF,TGTGCCAGCGGTGACCTGGAGCAGTACTTC
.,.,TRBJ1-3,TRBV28,CASSPISGNTIYF,TGTGCCAGCAGTCCTATCTCTGGAAACACCATATATTTT
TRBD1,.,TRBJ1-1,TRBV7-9,CASSPDRVDPEAFF,TGTGCCAGCAGCCCGGACAGGGTAGACCCTGAAGCTTTCTTT
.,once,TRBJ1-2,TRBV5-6,CASSFTRTHGYTF,TGTGCCAGCAGCTTCACCAGGACGCATGGCTACACCTTC
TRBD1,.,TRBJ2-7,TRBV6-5,CASRETGGNPYEQYF,TGTGCCAGCAGGGAGACAGGGGGAAATCCCTACGAGCAGTACTTC
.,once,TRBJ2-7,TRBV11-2,CASSPTPPYEQYF,TGTGCCAGCAGCCCTACCCCTCCCTACGAGCAGTACTTC
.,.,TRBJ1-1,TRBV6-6,CASSSVLGDTEAFF,TGTGCCAGCAGTTCAGTGCTCGGGGACACTGAAGCTTTCTTT
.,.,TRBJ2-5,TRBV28,CASSPGLSYQETQYF,TGTGCCAGCAGTCCGGGGCTCTCTTACCAAGAGACCCAGTACTTC
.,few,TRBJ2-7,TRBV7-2,CASSLQGRSYEQYF,TGTGCCAGCAGCTTGCAGGGACGCTCCTACGAGCAGTACTTC
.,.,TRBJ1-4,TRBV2,CASSFQGLWEKLFF,TGTGCCAGCAGTTTCCAGGGGCTTTGGGAAAAACTGTTTTTT
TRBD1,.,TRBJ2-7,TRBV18,CASSPGQGGEQYF,TGTGCCAGCTCACCCGGACAGGGCGGCGAGCAGTACTTC
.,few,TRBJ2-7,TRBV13,CASSLYVSSYEQYF,TGTGCCAGCAGCTTATACGTAAGTTCCTACGAGCAGTACTTC
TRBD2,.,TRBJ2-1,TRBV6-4,CASSERAGGINEQFF,TGTGCCAGCAGTGAACGGGCGGGGGGCATCAATGAGCAGTTCTTC
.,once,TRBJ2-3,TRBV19,CASSMVGGDTQYF,TGTGCCAGTAGTATGGTTGGAGGAGATACGCAGTATTTT
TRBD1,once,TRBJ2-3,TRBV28,CASRGEGTGLDTQYF,TGTGCCAGCAGGGGGGAAGGGACAGGGTTAGATACGCAGTATTTT
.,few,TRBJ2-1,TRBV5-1,CASSLRVNEQFF,TGCGCCAGCAGCCTTAGGGTGAATGAGCAGTTCTTC
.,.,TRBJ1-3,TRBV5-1,CASSPGYSGNTIYF,TGCGCCAGCAGTCCAGGTTACTCTGGAAACACCATATATTTT
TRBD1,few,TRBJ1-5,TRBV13,CASSLGGGRSNQPQHF,TGTGCCAGCAGCCTAGGAGGGGGCCGAAGCAATCAGCCCCAGCATTTT
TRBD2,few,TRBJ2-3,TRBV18,CASSPAGLAGITDTQYF,TGTGCCAGCTCACCAGCCGGACTAGCGGGGATCACAGATACGCAGTATTTT
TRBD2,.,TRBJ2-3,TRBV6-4,CASSETSGGTDTQYF,TGTGCCAGCAGTGAGACTAGCGGGGGCACAGATACGCAGTATTTT
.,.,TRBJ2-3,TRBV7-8,CASSFLPAGSSTDTQYF,TGTGCCAGCAGCTTTCTCCCCGCAGGGTCTAGCACAGATACGCAGTATTTT
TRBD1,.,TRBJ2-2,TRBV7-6,CASSLDRVDTGELFF,TGTGCCAGCAGTCTCGACAGGGTCGACACCGGGGAGCTGTTTTTT
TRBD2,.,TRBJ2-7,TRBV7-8,CASSLRTSGRYEQYF,TGTGCCAGCAGCTTAAGGACTAGCGGGAGGTACGAGCAGTACTTC
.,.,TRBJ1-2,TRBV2,CASRSPGRPGYGYTF,TGTGCCAGCAGAAGTCCGGGGCGCCCGGGCTATGGCTACACCTTC
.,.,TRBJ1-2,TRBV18,CASSPQADRDTGYTF,TGTGCCAGCTCACCACAGGCCGATCGGGACACAGGCTACACCTTC
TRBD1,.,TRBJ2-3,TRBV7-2,CASSLAWQGVPDTQYF,TGTGCCAGCAGCTTAGCGTGGCAGGGGGTCCCAGATACGCAGTATTTT
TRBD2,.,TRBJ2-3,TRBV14,CASSSIPVTSGTLDTQYF,TGTGCCAGCAGCTCGATTCCGGTGACTAGCGGGACTTTAGATACGCAGTATTTT
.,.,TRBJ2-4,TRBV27,CASSLIPGLPAKNIQYF,TGTGCCAGCAGTTTAATTCCGGGACTGCCAGCCAAAAACATTCAGTACTTC
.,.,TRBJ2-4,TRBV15,CATSRVRLELAKNIQYF,TGTGCCACCAGCAGAGTCAGACTAGAGCTGGCCAAAAACATTCAGTACTTC
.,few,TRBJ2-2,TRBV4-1,CASSQDGARNTGELFF,TGCGCCAGCAGCCAAGATGGGGCCCGGAACACCGGGGAGCTGTTTTTT
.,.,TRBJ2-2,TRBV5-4,CASSFGNTGELFF,TGTGCCAGCAGCTTTGGCAACACCGGGGAGCTGTTTTTT
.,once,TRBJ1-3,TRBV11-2,CASSLGGNTIYF,TGTGCCAGCAGCTTAGGGGGAAACACCATATATTTT
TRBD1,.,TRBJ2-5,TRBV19,CASSTGQAPETQYF,TGTGCCAGTAGTACCGGACAGGCGCCCGAGACCCAGTACTTC
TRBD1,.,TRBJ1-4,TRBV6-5,CASSYSGQPDEKLFF,TGTGCCAGCAGTTACTCGGGACAGCCCGATGAAAAACTGTTTTTT
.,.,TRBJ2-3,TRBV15,CATSRARVDTQYF,TGTGCCACCAGCAGGGCCAGGGTAGATACGCAGTATTTT
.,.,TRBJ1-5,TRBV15,CATSPGAFNQPQHF,TGTGCCACCAGTCCGGGGGCCTTCAATCAGCCCCAGCATTTT
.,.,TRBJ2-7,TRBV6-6,CASSSPSSSYEQYF,TGTGCCAGCAGCTCCCCCAGTAGCTCCTACGAGCAGTACTTC